This entry is about one T cell receptor (beta chain). Its antigen is as yet unknown. This could be a read error, since a much larger clone is one nucleotide away. The data derive from a study of blood T cells in healthy people across ages. This CDR3 has 12 residues. Germline CDR1 and CDR2: MNHEY and SVGEGT. The use of a sample-barcoded 5' primer and a J-beta primer mix characterized a second PCR of roughly 6 to 11 cycles. TCRdb used MiXCR to reprocess the 5' RACE reads, holding one entry per CDR3 protein. The sample lists hundreds of thousands of distinct CDR3 sequences, roughly 20% occurring once. Overall study findings and caveats: Any changes in expanded clonotypes were possibly confounded, as donor CMV status remained unknown.

Donor samples were obtained from healthy Caucasian individuals from Russia, aged about 6 to 100. Samples each had at least 5 micrograms of total RNA extracted. Sequencing was performed on blood. The V gene is TRBV6-2 or TRBV6-3, the J gene TRBJ2-5; no definite D call. The TCR sequence derives from a man between 65 and 79 years old in good health. The CDR3: CVSSYSIETQYF. The CDR3 nucleotides are TGTGTCAGCAGTTACTCGATTGAGACCCAGTACTTC.